This TCR beta chain was sequenced during a study of CD8 T cells in ankylosing spondylitis. Germline V CDR1 and CDR2: MNHNS, SASEGT. This CDR3 is built from 14 residues. V lost 6 bases, J lost 3 bases, and 9 bases lay in between. On this clonotype: The antigen is undetermined.

Each CDR3 protein is one row after TCRdb ran MiXCR on the 5' RACE reads. The table shows approximately 140,000 distinct CDR3 sequences, with approximately 9.2% occurring only once. Findings of the study overall: Several of the motif variants were reported before in synovial fluid and blood from reactive arthritis.

The sequenced sample was synovial fluid, either unsorted or a sorted T cell fraction (not recorded which). The receptor was derived from a male donor with ankylosing spondylitis. This rearrangement joins TRBV6-1 to TRBJ1-6; D uncertain. CDR3 DNA sequence: TGTGCCAGCAGCAAACCCTACTATAATTCACCCCTCCACTTT. It codes for CASSKPYYNSPLHF.